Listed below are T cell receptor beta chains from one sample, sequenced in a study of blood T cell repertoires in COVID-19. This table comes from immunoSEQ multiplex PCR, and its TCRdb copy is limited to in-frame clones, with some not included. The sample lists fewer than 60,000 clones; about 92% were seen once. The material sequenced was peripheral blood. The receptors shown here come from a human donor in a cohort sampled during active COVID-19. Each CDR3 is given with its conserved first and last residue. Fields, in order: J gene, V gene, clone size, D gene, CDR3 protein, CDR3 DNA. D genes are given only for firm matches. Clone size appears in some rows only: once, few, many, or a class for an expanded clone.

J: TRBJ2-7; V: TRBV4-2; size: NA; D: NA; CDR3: CASSQDLGPSYEQYF; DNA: TGTGCCAGCAGCCAAGACCTTGGGCCCTCCTACGAGCAGTACTTC
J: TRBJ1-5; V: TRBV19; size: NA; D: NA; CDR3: CASRKGTGLHF; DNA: TGTGCCAGTAGAAAAGGTACAGGGTTGCATTTT
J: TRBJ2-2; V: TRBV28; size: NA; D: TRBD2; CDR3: CASSIGTGIGTSGMGSGELFF; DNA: TGTGCCAGCAGTATCGGGACGGGGATCGGGACTAGCGGGATGGGGTCCGGGGAGCTGTTTTTT
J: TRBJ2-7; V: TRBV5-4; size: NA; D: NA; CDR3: CASSLAAGSVEQYF; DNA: TGTGCCAGCAGCTTGGCCGCGGGGAGCGTGGAGCAGTACTTC
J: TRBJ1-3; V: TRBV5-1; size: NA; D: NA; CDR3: CASSLNRAGNTIYF; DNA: TGCGCCAGCAGCTTGAACAGAGCTGGAAACACCATATATTTT
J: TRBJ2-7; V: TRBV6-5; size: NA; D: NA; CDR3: CASSPVGASYEQYF; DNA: TGTGCCAGCAGCCCCGTGGGGGCCTCCTACGAGCAGTACTTC
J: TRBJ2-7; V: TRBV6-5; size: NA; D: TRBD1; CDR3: CASSPYGQGNYEQYF; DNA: TGTGCCAGCAGTCCCTACGGACAGGGAAACTACGAGCAGTACTTC
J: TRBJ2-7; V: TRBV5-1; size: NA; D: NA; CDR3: CASSLLGGANEQYF; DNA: TGCGCCAGCAGCTTGCTCGGGGGAGCAAACGAGCAGTACTTC
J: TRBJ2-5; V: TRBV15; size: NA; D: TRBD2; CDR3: CATSRGAGQETQYF; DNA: TGTGCCACCAGCAGAGGAGCGGGACAAGAGACCCAGTACTTC
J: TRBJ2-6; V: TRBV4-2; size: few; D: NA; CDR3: CASSQAFSGANVLTF; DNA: TGTGCCAGCAGCCAAGCCTTCTCTGGGGCCAACGTCCTGACTTTC
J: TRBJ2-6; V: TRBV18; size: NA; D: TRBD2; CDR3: CASSSLAGGSGANVLTF; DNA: TGTGCCAGCTCATCACTAGCGGGCGGGTCTGGGGCCAACGTCCTGACTTTC
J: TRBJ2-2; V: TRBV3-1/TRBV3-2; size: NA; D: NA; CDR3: CASNSRGDTGELFF; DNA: TGTGCCAGCAACTCCAGGGGCGACACCGGGGAGCTGTTTTTT
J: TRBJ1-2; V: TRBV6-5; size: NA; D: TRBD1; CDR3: CASRPAPGQTYGYTF; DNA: TGTGCCAGCAGACCTGCTCCGGGACAGACCTATGGCTACACCTTC
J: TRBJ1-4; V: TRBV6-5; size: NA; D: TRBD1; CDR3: CASRNRGREKLFF; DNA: TGTGCCAGCAGGAACAGGGGGCGTGAAAAACTGTTTTTT
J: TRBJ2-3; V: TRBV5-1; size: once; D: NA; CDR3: CASSTVLASTDTQYF; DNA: TGCGCCAGCAGTACGGTACTAGCCAGCACAGATACGCAGTATTTT
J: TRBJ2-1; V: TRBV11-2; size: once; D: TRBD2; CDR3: CASSPGLLRLYNEQFF; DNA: TGTGCCAGCAGCCCGGGACTACTCCGGTTATACAATGAGCAGTTCTTC
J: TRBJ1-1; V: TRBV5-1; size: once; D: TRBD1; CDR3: CASSLPGQGGGDTEAFF; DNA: TGCGCCAGCAGCTTACCGGGACAGGGAGGTGGGGACACTGAAGCTTTCTTT
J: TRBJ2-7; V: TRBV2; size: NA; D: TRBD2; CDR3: CASKGTNVPYEQYF; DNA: TGTGCCAGCAAGGGGACTAACGTACCATACGAGCAGTACTTC
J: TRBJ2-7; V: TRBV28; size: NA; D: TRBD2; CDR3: CASSPSGGAPYEQYF; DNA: TGTGCCAGCAGTCCAAGCGGGGGGGCCCCCTACGAGCAGTACTTC
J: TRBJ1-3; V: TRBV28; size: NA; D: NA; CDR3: CASSSTVPRNTIYF; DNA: TGTGCCAGCAGTTCGACAGTTCCTCGAAACACCATATATTTT
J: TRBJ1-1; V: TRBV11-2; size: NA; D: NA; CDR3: CASSLARAEAFF; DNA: TGTGCCAGCAGCTTAGCCAGGGCTGAAGCTTTCTTT
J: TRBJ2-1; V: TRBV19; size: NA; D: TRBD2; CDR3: CASSPRETSGGARAEQFF; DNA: TGTGCCAGTAGTCCCCGTGAGACTAGCGGGGGGGCTAGGGCTGAGCAGTTCTTC